This TCR beta chain derives from a study of radiation and T cells in renal cell carcinoma. Study in general: Nephrectomy followed 15 Gy stereotactic body radiation by 4 weeks.

TCRdb's copy holds only in-frame clones and misses some; the assay was immunoSEQ multiplex PCR. Among around 80,000 clones listed, 82% were seen once. Documented time point: blood 2 weeks post-SBRT. The treatment here: 15 Gy SBRT to primary tumor, nephrectomy 4 weeks later. The germline V gene has CDR1 MRHNA and CDR2 SNTAGT. Unmatched junction bases numbered 7, after V lost 2 bases and J lost 5 bases. The CDR3 covers 15 residues. The chain joins TRBV6-4 to TRBJ2-3; 7 nucleotides agree with TRBD2. Here the sequenced sample was blood, taken from a patient whose treatment included radiotherapy and nephrectomy. This TCR was sampled from a man aged 55 to 70 with renal cell carcinoma. CDR3 DNA sequence: TGTGCCAGCAGTGACCGGGGGGTAGTTGGAGATACGCAGTATTTT. The encoded protein is CASSDRGVVGDTQYF.